This T cell receptor (beta chain) was sequenced in a study of blood T cell repertoires in COVID-19. The study counted Cohort 3 donors as recovered given two negative PCRs, clearance, or symptom resolution. Per germline, CDR1 SGHTS and CDR2 YDEGEE. The CDR3 length is 16 residues. With V trimmed by 3 bases and J by 0 bases, 5 bases remained unmatched. Profiling relied on immunoSEQ multiplex PCR, and the TCRdb table lists in-frame clones only, not all of them. The data hold 200,000 or so clones, with around 90% observed a single time. The sequence was collected from a woman between 18 and 29 years old who had recovered from COVID-19. Sequenced: PBMCs or T cells enriched from blood (not recorded which). This chain uses TRBV5-8 with TRBJ2-3, with 9 bases matching TRBD1. The CDR3 loop is CASSYGTGTSTDTQYF. The DNA for the CDR3 is TGTGCCAGCAGCTATGGGACAGGGACTAGCACAGATACGCAGTATTTT.